A selection of T cell receptor beta chains follows, all from one sample in a study of blood T cell repertoires in COVID-19. The method was immunoSEQ multiplex PCR; TCRdb's version includes in-frame clones alone and lacks a portion of them. The sample has hundreds of thousands of clones; around 86% are singletons. Sequencing was carried out using peripheral blood. These TCRs come from a woman aged 55-69 years who had recovered from COVID-19. Each CDR3 is given with its conserved first and last residue. D genes are given only for firm matches. Rows may omit the clone size; those that give it use once, few, many or a size class.

d_gene	abundance	v_gene	j_gene	CDR3aa	CDR3nt
.	.	TRBV7-3	TRBJ2-5	CASSLTRRPQETQYF	TGTGCCAGCAGCTTAACACGGCGGCCCCAAGAGACCCAGTACTTC
TRBD1	few	TRBV5-5	TRBJ2-7	CASSRVGDRGDEQYF	TGTGCCAGCAGCCGCGTTGGGGACAGGGGAGACGAGCAGTACTTC
TRBD1	.	TRBV7-9	TRBJ1-6	CASSLTGDSPLHF	TGTGCCAGCAGCTTAACAGGGGATTCACCCCTCCACTTT
TRBD2	.	TRBV13	TRBJ2-3	CASSWGLAGGTDTQYF	TGTGCCAGCAGCTGGGGACTAGCGGGGGGGACAGATACGCAGTATTTT
TRBD1	.	TRBV6-2/TRBV6-3	TRBJ2-7	CASSSTGGDYEQYF	TGTGCCAGCAGTTCGACAGGGGGCGATTACGAGCAGTACTTC
TRBD2	.	TRBV7-9	TRBJ2-2	CASSLPPRGGLGGELFF	TGTGCCAGCAGCTTACCCCCACGGGGGGGCCTTGGCGGGGAGCTGTTTTTT
TRBD1	.	TRBV5-1	TRBJ2-7	CASSTPDRPSYEQYF	TGCGCCAGCAGCACCCCGGACAGGCCCTCCTACGAGCAGTACTTC
TRBD1	.	TRBV6-5	TRBJ2-3	CASRGQTQYF	TGTGCCAGCAGGGGACAGACGCAGTATTTT
.	.	TRBV3-1/TRBV3-2	TRBJ1-5	CASSQTYGGAKPQHF	TGTGCCAGCAGCCAGACGTATGGGGGGGCTAAGCCCCAGCATTTT
.	.	TRBV6-5	TRBJ1-5	CASSQGGNQPQHF	TGTGCCAGCAGTCAGGGTGGGAATCAGCCCCAGCATTTT
.	.	TRBV7-6	TRBJ1-6	CASSLGGWTANSPLHF	TGTGCCAGCAGCTTAGGGGGATGGACAGCCAATTCACCCCTCCACTTT
.	.	TRBV28	TRBJ2-6	CASRPEGPGANVLTF	TGTGCCAGCAGACCGGAGGGCCCTGGGGCCAACGTCCTGACTTTC
.	.	TRBV20-1	TRBJ2-1	CSASGGSSYNEQFF	TGCAGTGCTAGTGGCGGAAGCTCCTACAATGAGCAGTTCTTC
.	once	TRBV5-1	TRBJ2-1	CASSPALGASTEQFF	TGCGCCAGCAGCCCGGCGCTGGGGGCTTCAACTGAGCAGTTCTTC
TRBD1	.	TRBV6-5	TRBJ2-7	CASSPPLTGRYEQYF	TGTGCCAGCAGTCCCCCGTTGACAGGGAGATACGAGCAGTACTTC
.	.	TRBV5-6	TRBJ2-7	CASSLYDFSSSYEQYF	TGTGCCAGCAGCTTGTATGACTTTTCGAGCTCCTACGAGCAGTACTTC
TRBD2	.	TRBV11-3	TRBJ2-7	CASSLEGGGAHHEQYF	TGTGCCAGCAGCTTAGAAGGCGGGGGGGCCCATCACGAGCAGTACTTC
TRBD2	.	TRBV29-1	TRBJ2-2	CSAIAGGLAGELFF	TGCAGCGCAATAGCGGGGGGGCTGGCCGGGGAGCTGTTTTTT
TRBD2	.	TRBV5-1	TRBJ2-3	CASSSGLAGGLGTDTQYF	TGCGCCAGCAGCTCGGGACTAGCGGGGGGGCTCGGCACAGATACGCAGTATTTT
TRBD1	.	TRBV28	TRBJ2-7	CASSDRVNEQYF	TGTGCCAGCAGTGACAGGGTCAACGAGCAGTACTTC
.	.	TRBV18	TRBJ1-1	CASSPRQRREAFF	TGTGCCAGCTCACCCCGACAGCGTCGTGAAGCTTTCTTT
.	once	TRBV4-1	TRBJ1-2	CASSQEAYGYTF	TGCGCCAGCAGCCAAGAAGCATATGGCTACACCTTC
TRBD1	.	TRBV6-6	TRBJ2-3	CASPPGQGNSDTQYF	TGTGCCAGCCCACCAGGACAGGGGAACTCAGATACGCAGTATTTT
.	.	TRBV19	TRBJ2-3	CASSIGRGVDTQYF	TGTGCCAGTAGTATAGGTCGGGGAGTGGATACGCAGTATTTT
.	.	TRBV11-3	TRBJ2-1	CASSLDSLLADEQFF	TGTGCCAGCAGCTTAGATTCCCTTTTGGCGGATGAGCAGTTCTTC
TRBD1	once	TRBV19	TRBJ2-3	CASSDRAGDTQYF	TGTGCCAGTTCGGACAGGGCGGGGGATACGCAGTATTTT
TRBD2	.	TRBV6-5	TRBJ2-1	CASSPGVAGDNEQFF	TGTGCCAGCAGCCCCGGGGTAGCGGGTGACAATGAGCAGTTCTTC
TRBD2	.	TRBV9	TRBJ2-5	CASSRWTSGAETQYF	TGTGCCAGCAGCAGATGGACTAGCGGGGCAGAGACCCAGTACTTC
.	.	TRBV24-1	TRBJ2-1	CATSDLGGRGEQFF	TGTGCCACCAGTGATTTGGGGGGCCGAGGCGAGCAGTTCTTC
.	.	TRBV7-2	TRBJ2-7	CASSATYEQYF	TGTGCCAGCAGCGCTACGTACGAGCAGTACTTC
.	.	TRBV3-1/TRBV3-2	TRBJ1-2	CASSLLDGYTF	TGTGCCAGCAGCCTTCTAGATGGCTACACCTTC